The 25 T cell receptor beta chains below were found in one sample sequenced in a study of T cell responses to AZD1222 COVID-19 vaccine. Produced via immunoSEQ multiplex PCR; TCRdb's table is partial and in-frame only. Among more than 150,000 clones, roughly 88% were seen once, and the ten largest hold about 0.49%. The sample in question was peripheral blood, obtained on day 0 of AZD1222 vaccination. Receptors were obtained from an adult in good health.

The J gene is TRBJ2-1, the V gene TRBV3-1 (or the pseudogene TRBV3-2); TRBD2 matches at 14 bases. Germline loops: CDR1 LGHDT, CDR2 YNNKEL (reference sequence). The CDR3 covers 17 residues. The V segment lost 3 bases and the J segment 8 bases; nucleotides outside the gene matches: 9. The CDR3 region has the DNA TGTGCCAGCAGCCACCCCTTTGGGACTAGCGGGAGCTATGAGCAGTTCTTC. Protein sequence: CASSHPFGTSGSYEQFF.

J is TRBJ1-3 and V is TRBV30; D unclear. The CDR3 spans 11 residues. CDR1 is GTSNPN and CDR2 is SVGIG in the germline V gene (reference sequence). The ends were cut back, 5 bases at V and 4 bases at J, with 6 bases in the middle. The CDR3 DNA sequence: TGTGCCTGGGTGAGGGGAAACACCATATATTTT. This sequence encodes CAWVRGNTIYF.

The chain joins TRBV28 to TRBJ1-3; D possibly corresponds to TRBD1 (5 bases). With 8 bases removed from V and 0 bases from J, the gap between germline ends came to 14 bases. CDR1 and CDR2 from the germline V gene are MDHEN and SYDVKM. The CDR3 has 15 residues. The DNA for the CDR3 is TGTGCCAGCCTTACGGGGGTGGTCTCTGGAAACACCATATATTTT. Amino acids: CASLTGVVSGNTIYF.

The chain has TRBV11-2 and TRBJ2-3; no clear D. The V and J ends lost 3 bases and 0 bases respectively, with 10 bases between them. This CDR3 is built from 15 residues. Germline V gene data show CDR1 as SGHAT and CDR2 as FQNNGV. This chain's CDR3 is CASSFSRISTDTQYF. As DNA, the CDR3 is TGTGCCAGCAGCTTCTCAAGGATTAGCACAGATACGCAGTATTTT.

This chain joins TRBV6-2 or TRBV6-3 and TRBJ2-2; TRBD1 might be the D (6 bases). The V gene lost 0 bases and the J gene lost 1 base, with 9 bases spanning the gap. The CDR3 has 16 residues. The germline V gene encodes CDR1 MNHEY and CDR2 SVGEGT. In nucleotides, the CDR3 is TGTGCCAGCAGTTACTCGATACAGGGGAACACCGGGGAGCTGTTTTTT. It encodes CASSYSIQGNTGELFF.

V gene TRBV28 combines with J gene TRBJ1-3; the match to TRBD1 covers 10 bases. Trimming took 6 bases from V and 7 from J; bases not matched to a gene: 12. Looked up from germline, CDR1 is MDHEN and CDR2 is SYDVKM. The CDR3 length is 16 residues. The DNA for the CDR3 is TGTGCCAGCAGCCTCCGTCGACAGGGGGCCAGGAACACCATATATTTT. Protein: CASSLRRQGARNTIYF.

The genes are TRBV3-1 (or the pseudogene TRBV3-2) and TRBJ1-5, with 10 nucleotides matching TRBD1. This CDR3 is 15 amino acids long. V lost 4 bases and J lost 3; bases outside the gene matches: 3. The germline V gene encodes CDR1 LGHDT and CDR2 YNNKEL (reference sequence). The CDR3 coding sequence is TGTGCCAGCAGCCCGACAGGGGGCCTCAATCAGCCCCAGCATTTT. The encoded protein is CASSPTGGLNQPQHF.

This chain joins TRBV5-1 and TRBJ2-5; D ambiguous. The CDR3 has 12 residues. CDR1 and CDR2 from the germline V gene are SGHRS and YFSETQ. Trimming stripped 4 bases from V and 1 base from J, with 5 bases between. CDR3 sequence: CASSTTQETQYF. In nucleotides, the CDR3 is TGCGCCAGCAGCACGACCCAAGAGACCCAGTACTTC.

This sequence joins TRBV19 and TRBJ1-2; the D gene is possibly TRBD1 (5 bases). The CDR3 consists of 15 residues. Germline V CDR1 and CDR2: LNHDA, SQIVND (reference sequence). Trimming took 7 bases from V and 2 from J, leaving 17 bases between them. CDR3 sequence reads: CASTLKAGPNYGYTF. Written as DNA, the CDR3 is TGTGCCAGTACTCTAAAGGCAGGGCCCAACTATGGCTACACCTTC.

This chain joins TRBV7-6 and TRBJ1-5; D is unresolved. The CDR3 is 15 amino acids. The germline V gene encodes CDR1 SGHVS and CDR2 FNYEAQ. Trimming shortened V by 4 bases and J by 3 bases, and 13 bases separated the two germline ends. The CDR3, as DNA: TGTGCCAGCAGCTATAGAGCAGGTCTCAATCAGCCCCAGCATTTT. Translation: CASSYRAGLNQPQHF.

The J gene is TRBJ1-2, the V gene TRBV5-1; 9 bases are shared with TRBD1. Germline V gene lookup returns CDR1 SGHRS and CDR2 YFSETQ. There are 19 residues in the CDR3. V shed 4 bases and J 5 bases; nucleotides not matched to a gene: 21. The CDR3 region is CASSHEQGAGLDRGYGYTF. Written as DNA, the CDR3 is TGCGCCAGCAGCCACGAACAGGGGGCTGGGTTGGATCGAGGGTATGGCTACACCTTC.

This clone was observed a handful of times. This chain joins TRBV2 and TRBJ2-3; TRBD1 or TRBD2 may be the D gene (5 bases each). Deletions cut 5 bases from V and 1 base from J, with 19 bases between. Germline V gives CDR1 SNHLY, CDR2 FYNNEI. The CDR3 contains 17 residues. The CDR3 nucleotides read TGTGCCAGCAGTCCAGGGACGACCCCAAGGGGCACAGATACGCAGTATTTT. This encodes CASSPGTTPRGTDTQYF.

The V call is TRBV7-8, the J call TRBJ1-2; TRBD1 is a possible D gene (5 bases). The CDR3 runs 19 residues. Germline CDR1 and CDR2: SGHVS and FQNEAQ. V lost 1 base to trimming and J lost 4 bases, with 25 bases between them. The CDR3 DNA reads as TGTGCCAGCAGCTTAGTTGGGGGTCCCCCCCCGGGACTCATCTATGGCTACACCTTC. Translated: CASSLVGGPPPGLIYGYTF.

CDR3 loop: CASSLPGARGTEAFF. Written as DNA, the CDR3 is TGTGCCAGCAGCCTACCGGGGGCAAGAGGCACTGAAGCTTTCTTT. J is TRBJ1-1 and V is TRBV3-1 (or the pseudogene TRBV3-2), with D perhaps matching TRBD1 (6 bases). The CDR3 extends over 15 amino acids. The ends were cut back, 4 bases at V and 4 bases at J, with 16 bases in the middle. Germline values: CDR1 LGHDT, CDR2 YNNKEL (reference sequence).

This clone was picked up one time. V usage is TRBV5-1 and J usage is TRBJ1-2; a weak D match, TRBD1 (5 bases). The germline gives CDR1 SGHRS, CDR2 YFSETQ. This CDR3 has 15 residues. Trimming shortened V by 5 bases and J by 2 bases, and 16 bases separated the two germline ends. CDR3 in amino acids: CASSLTALTNYGYTF. DNA for the CDR3: TGCGCCAGCAGTTTGACAGCTTTGACAAACTATGGCTACACCTTC.

The chain employs TRBV5-1 and TRBJ2-5; no definite D call. The CDR3 consists of 12 residues. Germline V CDR1 and CDR2: SGHRS, YFSETQ. V was clipped by 0 bases and J by 5 bases, with 5 bases between them. The CDR3 DNA follows: TGCGCCAGCAGCTTGGAAGGGGAGACCCAGTACTTC. Protein product: CASSLEGETQYF.

This clone appeared once. The V gene is TRBV19, the J gene TRBJ1-3, with TRBD1 identical over 8 bases. The CDR3 contains 16 residues. In germline, CDR1 is LNHDA, CDR2 SQIVND (reference sequence). V shed 10 bases and J 0 bases; nucleotides not matched to a gene: 11. Written as DNA, the CDR3 is TGTGCCACGAGAACTACAGGGGGAGTCTCTGGAAACACCATATATTTT. This gives the protein CATRTTGGVSGNTIYF.

The rearrangement uses TRBV6-5 and TRBJ2-3, with D possibly being TRBD1 or TRBD2 (6 bases each). Trimming cost V 7 bases and J 0 bases, with 14 bases left between them. Germline V gene data show CDR1 as MNHEY and CDR2 as SVGAGI. The CDR3 runs to 15 residues. CDR3 in DNA: TGTGCCAGCATCGACAGGACTACTAGCACAGATACGCAGTATTTT. It specifies CASIDRTTSTDTQYF.

This chain joins TRBV5-4 and TRBJ2-1, with D hard to call. From germline, CDR1 is SGHNT and CDR2 YYREEE (reference sequence). V was shortened by 4 bases and J by 6 bases, with 11 bases between the two germline ends. This CDR3 comprises 13 residues. The CDR3 reads CASSSAQSNEQFF. The CDR3 nucleotides are TGTGCCAGCAGCAGCGCGCAGTCCAATGAGCAGTTCTTC.

CDR3 in DNA: TGTGCCAGCAGCTCACGTCCAGGGACACCTAATGAAAAACTGTTTTTT. It is translated as CASSSRPGTPNEKLFF. V and J are TRBV7-9 and TRBJ1-4; tentative D call: TRBD1 (6 bases). The germline V and J ends were trimmed by 4 bases and 3 bases, with 15 bases remaining between them. The CDR3 loop spans 16 amino acids. The V gene's germline CDR1 is SEHNR and CDR2 FQNEAQ (reference sequence).

This clone is a singleton in its sample. The V gene is TRBV12-5, the J gene TRBJ1-4; D is uncertain. V shed 6 bases and J shed 10 bases, with 21 bases lying between them. The germline CDR1 and CDR2 sequences are LGHNT and FRNRAP. This CDR3 has 15 amino acids. As DNA, the CDR3 is TGTGCTAGTGGGCCGCCAGGAGAGGCGGTGGGAAAACTGTTTTTT. Translating gives CASGPPGEAVGKLFF.

This chain uses TRBV5-1 with TRBJ2-7; the D is unclear. Looked up from germline, CDR1 is SGHRS and CDR2 is YFSETQ. CDR3 length: 13 residues. Deletions cut 3 bases from V and 2 bases from J, with 9 bases between. The CDR3, as DNA: TGCGCCAGCAGCTCGTCTGGTACCTACGAGCAGTACTTC. It yields the protein CASSSSGTYEQYF.

The rearrangement links TRBV27 to TRBJ2-7, with D unresolved. CDR1 MNHEY and CDR2 SMNVEV come from the germline V gene (reference sequence). The CDR3 runs to 15 residues. Trimming stripped 0 bases from V and 3 bases from J, with 12 bases between. CDR3 in DNA: TGTGCCAGCAGTTTATCGCGCCAGGCCTACTACGAGCAGTACTTC. Residues: CASSLSRQAYYEQYF.

Points on this clone: A read error may account for a junction end that differs from germline. The chain joins TRBV30 to TRBJ2-2; 9 bases agree with TRBD1. Germline V CDR1 and CDR2: GTSNPN, SVGIG (reference sequence). The CDR3 has 14 residues. CDR3 residues: CARRDRVATGELFF. The CDR3 bases are TGTGCCCGGAGGGACAGGGTGGCCACCGGGGAGCTGTTTTTT.

This clone has just one count. CDR3: CASSEGASGATYISYEQYF. In nucleotides, the CDR3 is TGTGCCAGCAGTGAAGGGGCTAGCGGGGCAACCTATATCTCCTACGAGCAGTACTTC. The chain recombines TRBV6-1 with TRBJ2-7, with 9 nucleotides matching TRBD2. V shed 1 base and J 0 bases; nucleotides not matched to a gene: 13. Germline V lookup: CDR1 MNHNS, CDR2 SASEGT. CDR3 length: 19 amino acids.